The 17 T cell receptor beta chains below all came from one sample that was sequenced in a study of Graves' ophthalmopathy and Graves' hyperthyroidism. The authors amplified TCR beta CDR3 regions, and they did so from RNA transcripts for repertoire sequencing. Scientists carried out first-round RT-PCR using HTBI primers and then a second-round multiplex PCR. One entry per CDR3 protein, called by TCRdb with MiXCR from the multiplex PCR reads. This sample has more than 300,000 distinct CDR3 sequences, with 15% to 20% found just once. Sample: peripheral blood. The source is an adult woman with stable Graves' hyperthyroidism.

This clonotype occurred many times. The chain joins TRBV12-3 or TRBV12-4 to TRBJ2-7, with TRBD1 as a possible D gene (6 bases). V lost 5 bases and J 4 bases, leaving 15 bases between the germline ends. The CDR3 length is 14 residues. CDR3 DNA sequence: TGTGCCAGCAGTCCACTACAGGGCCTGTACGAGCAGTACTTC. Its protein product is CASSPLQGLYEQYF.

A few counts support this clonotype. V gene TRBV5-1 combines with J gene TRBJ2-7; D unresolved. V lost 4 bases and J 2 bases, leaving 19 bases between the germline ends. The CDR3 runs 16 residues. From germline, CDR1 is SGHRS and CDR2 YFSETQ. CDR3 bases: TGCGCCAGCAGCCCAACGTCCAACCCGATCCCCTACGAGCAGTACTTC. Translating it yields CASSPTSNPIPYEQYF.

This clonotype was counted at least ten times. The chain uses TRBV2 and TRBJ2-7, with TRBD2 as a possible D gene (6 bases). Germline CDR1 reads SNHLY; CDR2 reads FYNNEI. With 1 base removed from V and 6 bases from J, the gap between germline ends came to 16 bases. The CDR3 has 15 amino acids. The CDR3, as DNA: TGTGCCAGCAGTGAAGGGCGGGGCGGTAGTTTCGAGCAGTACTTC. It is translated as CASSEGRGGSFEQYF.

This clonotype was recorded many times. This chain connects TRBV19 to TRBJ1-2; 7 nucleotides align to TRBD1. There are 13 residues in the CDR3. Looked up from germline, CDR1 is LNHDA and CDR2 is SQIVND (reference sequence). Trimming cost V 2 bases and J 8 bases; bases outside gene matches: 5. The CDR3 DNA is TGTGCCAGTAGTATAAGACAGGGTGGCGGCTACACCTTC. It specifies CASSIRQGGGYTF.

This clonotype appeared many times. The chain is built from TRBV6-5 and TRBJ1-2; 12 positions match TRBD1. Germline loops: CDR1 MNHEY, CDR2 SVGAGI. The CDR3 covers 16 residues. V lost 1 base and J lost 7; bases outside the gene matches: 7. The CDR3 reads CASSYFPGQGASGYTF. In nucleotides, the CDR3 is TGTGCCAGCAGTTACTTTCCGGGACAGGGGGCAAGTGGCTACACCTTC.

Of note for this clonotype: A much larger clone differs by one base, so this may be a read error. The chain links TRBV28 to TRBJ1-6; D possibly corresponds to TRBD1 (5 bases). CDR1 and CDR2 from the germline V gene are MDHEN and SYDVKM. Between the trimmed V and J ends, which lost 5 bases and 13 bases, there was a span of 15 bases. CDR3 length: 13 residues. In nucleotides, the CDR3 is TGTGCCAGCAGTCCTCCTGCGGGGGGGCCCCTCCACTTT. It translates to CASSPPAGGPLHF.

This clonotype was observed many times. The J gene is TRBJ1-2, the V gene TRBV5-1, with D tentatively TRBD1 (6 bases). This CDR3 is built from 15 residues. V lost 0 bases and J 6 bases, leaving 15 bases between the germline ends. In germline, CDR1 is SGHRS, CDR2 YFSETQ. The chain's CDR3 is CASSLETGTPNGYTF. Written as DNA, the CDR3 is TGCGCCAGCAGCTTGGAAACAGGGACCCCCAATGGCTACACCTTC.

This clonotype was observed at least ten times. The V gene is TRBV6-1, the J gene TRBJ2-5; D is uncertain. The germline gives CDR1 MNHNS, CDR2 SASEGT. V shed 8 bases and J shed 5 bases, with 18 bases lying between them. The CDR3 sequence is 14 residues long. The CDR3 here is CASLRELVLETQYF. The CDR3 DNA is TGTGCCAGCTTGCGCGAATTAGTTTTGGAGACCCAGTACTTC.

This clonotype came up many times. The V call is TRBV7-3, the J call TRBJ1-1; D is possibly TRBD1 (5 bases). CDR1 SGHTA and CDR2 FQGTGA come from the germline V gene. Trimming cost V 1 base and J 4 bases, with 10 bases left between them. This CDR3 contains 14 residues. CDR3 nucleotide sequence: TGTGCCAGCAGCTTAATAGGCAGGGCCACTGAAGCTTTCTTT. The encoded protein is CASSLIGRATEAFF.

Ten or more counts support this clonotype. J is TRBJ2-1 and V is TRBV12-3 or TRBV12-4; 15 positions agree with TRBD2. This CDR3 has 17 amino acids. Trimming removed 5 bases from V and 3 bases from J; junction bases left unmatched: 5. CDR3 in DNA: TGTGCCAGCAGTGGACTAGCGGGAGGGCCGGACTACAATGAGCAGTTCTTC. Translated, it gives CASSGLAGGPDYNEQFF.

This clonotype was recorded many times. This chain connects TRBV28 to TRBJ1-5, with 9 bases matching TRBD1. CDR3 length equals 14 residues. V was pared by 6 bases and J by 6 bases, with 6 bases of the junction left unmatched. The germline gives CDR1 MDHEN, CDR2 SYDVKM. As DNA, the CDR3 is TGTGCCAGCAGCCTCGGACAGGGGAGTCAGCCCCAGCATTTT. Its translation is CASSLGQGSQPQHF. The complete variable domain, with remaining parts taken from reference TRBV28 and TRBJ1-5, reads DVKVTQSSRYLVKRTGEKVFLECVQDMDHENMFWYRQDPGLGLRLIYFSYDVKMKEKGDIPEGYSVSREKKERFSLILESASTNQTSMYLCASSLGQGSQPQHFGDGTRLSIL.

This clonotype occurred many times. The chain employs TRBV28 and TRBJ1-6, with 8 nucleotides matching TRBD1. The CDR3 is 18 residues long. The V segment lost 4 bases and the J segment 0 bases; nucleotides outside the gene matches: 8. Germline V gives CDR1 MDHEN, CDR2 SYDVKM. CDR3 bases: TGTGCCAGCAGTTCTTCAGGGGGCAGGAGCTCCTATAATTCACCCCTCCACTTT. It is translated as CASSSSGGRSSYNSPLHF.

This clonotype was seen ten or more times. A much bigger clone sits one base away, suggesting this may be a read error. This rearrangement joins TRBV27 to TRBJ1-6; D ambiguous. The CDR3 has 14 residues. Trimming removed 5 bases at V and 6 bases at J, with 11 bases between. From germline, CDR1 is MNHEY and CDR2 SMNVEV (reference sequence). CDR3 in amino acids: CASSQMNSNSPLHF. CDR3 coding DNA: TGTGCCAGCAGTCAGATGAATAGTAATTCACCCCTCCACTTT.

The gene calls are TRBV12-5 and TRBJ2-5; D is unclear. V was pared by 2 bases and J by 4 bases, with 14 bases between. From germline, CDR1 is LGHNT and CDR2 FRNRAP. The CDR3 totals 15 residues. The CDR3 here is CASGLTRAQGETQYF. The CDR3 DNA is TGTGCTAGTGGTTTGACCCGGGCCCAAGGAGAGACCCAGTACTTC.

This clonotype was picked up many times. The chain couples TRBV20-1 to TRBJ1-1; TRBD1 matches 7 bases. Germline V gene data show CDR1 as DFQATT and CDR2 as SNEGSKA (reference sequence). With V trimmed by 3 bases and J by 8 bases, 6 bases remained unmatched. The CDR3 runs to 12 residues. The CDR3 DNA sequence: TGCAGTGCTAGTGAAGGACAGGCAGAAGCTTTCTTT. Amino acids: CSASEGQAEAFF.

This clonotype was seen repeatedly, ten times or more. The genes are TRBV6-4 and TRBJ2-2; 11 positions agree with TRBD1. Germline loops: CDR1 MRHNA, CDR2 SNTAGT. V shed 7 bases and J 3 bases; nucleotides not matched to a gene: 13. CDR3 length equals 18 residues. CDR3 sequence: CASKTDRGLGIDTGELFF. The CDR3 DNA follows: TGTGCCAGCAAAACGGACAGGGGGCTTGGGATCGACACCGGGGAGCTGTTTTTT.

This clonotype was detected ten times or more. This chain uses TRBV19 with TRBJ1-5, with a possible D match to TRBD1 (6 bases). V lost 7 bases to trimming and J lost 4 bases, with 17 bases between them. Germline-derived CDR1 and CDR2 are LNHDA and SQIVND (reference sequence). The CDR3 sequence is 15 residues long. In DNA form, the CDR3 reads TGTGCCAGTAATATTTTGGGGCAGGGGAATCAGCCCCAGCATTTT. It specifies CASNILGQGNQPQHF.